This T cell receptor (beta chain) was obtained from a study of blood T cell repertoires in COVID-19 (dated by TCRdb to the early 2020s). As for the study more broadly: Samples from collaborators originated in the United States, Italy and Spain and spanned both the acute and convalescent phases of COVID-19. A de-identified subject ID, COVID-19 status, age in years and sex were almost always included in the sample metadata. Where available, HLA class I and class II types were taken from metadata supplied by the sample provider and were not determined by assay-based typing. The prospective study material was composed of cDNA or gDNA derived from T cells, B-cell-depleted T cells, or PBMCs. The samples were drawn from two sources: the first 160 participants of the ongoing ImmuneRACE study, and about 1,300 subjects contributed by 6 global collaborators. The repertoires were made available in a free public database intended to serve as a resource for research on the immune response to SARS-CoV-2. Deeply sampled blood TCRbeta repertoires from subjects exposed to, actively infected with, or recovered from COVID-19 were included in the dataset.

The collaborating institutions used their own protocols to collect whole blood in K2EDTA tubes. Collaborator samples were shipped for TCRbeta analysis as frozen whole blood, isolated PBMCs, or DNA extracted from either sample type. The paper's findings and limits, for the study overall: The quantity of clinical and demographic metadata differed by source and by participant and was supplied without curation.

The immunoSEQ Assay, a bias-controlled multiplex PCR, was used to amplify TCRbeta CDR3 regions from genomic DNA. Under the source paper's analysis protocol: Nucleated cell counts per sample were estimated from amplification of reference gene primers within the assay. To quantify the absolute abundance of each unique TCRbeta CDR3 rearrangement, sequence reads were collapsed and filtered. Productive Simpson clonality was computed per sample as the square root of Simpson's diversity index over productive rearrangements. TCRdb took this table from immuneACCESS and kept in-frame rearrangements with V and J called. Such tables lack part of the clones; where checked against another copy, unresolved V genes explain under half of the gap, and the rest is unexplained. Clone size and V and J calls were adopted from that table, with D and trimming inferred from the DNA. This sample holds 100,000 to 120,000 clones; nearly 80% were observed only once. 16% of the sample is taken by the ten largest.

Comment on this clone: Its specific antigen is unknown. No base quality values were provided; no much bigger clone lies one nucleotide off.

Input material: peripheral blood. This receptor was identified in a woman aged 80 or over with active or convalescent COVID-19.

The CDR3 region has the sequence CASSGNRDSLIAFF. The sequence in DNA is TGTGCCAGCAGCGGGAACCGGGACAGCCTAATAGCTTTCTTT. The rearrangement combines TRBV7-2 with TRBJ1-1, and 7 bases in between align with TRBD1. Trimming accounts for 5 bases at V and 10 bases at J, while the number of junction bases matched to no gene is 13. The CDR3 runs 14 amino acids, cysteine and phenylalanine included. Only the CDR3 DNA is retained, 42 bases long and in frame from the first base. Per the germline V gene, SGHTA is the CDR1 and FQGNSA is the CDR2.